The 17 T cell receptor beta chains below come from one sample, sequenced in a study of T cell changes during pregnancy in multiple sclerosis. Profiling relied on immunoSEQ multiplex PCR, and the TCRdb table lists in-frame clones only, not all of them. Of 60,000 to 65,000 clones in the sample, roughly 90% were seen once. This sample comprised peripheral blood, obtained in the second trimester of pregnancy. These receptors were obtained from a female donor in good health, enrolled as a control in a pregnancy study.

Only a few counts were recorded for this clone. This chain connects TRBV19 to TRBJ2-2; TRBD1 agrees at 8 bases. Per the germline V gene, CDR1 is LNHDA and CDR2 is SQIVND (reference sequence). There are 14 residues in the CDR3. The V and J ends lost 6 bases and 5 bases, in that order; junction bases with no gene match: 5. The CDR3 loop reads CASSQGARTGELFF. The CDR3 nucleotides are TGTGCCAGTAGCCAGGGGGCGCGGACCGGGGAGCTGTTTTTT. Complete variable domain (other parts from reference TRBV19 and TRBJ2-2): DGGITQSPKYLFRKEGQNVTLSCEQNLNHDAMYWYRQDPGQGLRLIYYSQIVNDFQKGDIAEGYSVSREKKESFPLTVTSAQKNPTAFYLCASSQGARTGELFFGEGSRLTVL.

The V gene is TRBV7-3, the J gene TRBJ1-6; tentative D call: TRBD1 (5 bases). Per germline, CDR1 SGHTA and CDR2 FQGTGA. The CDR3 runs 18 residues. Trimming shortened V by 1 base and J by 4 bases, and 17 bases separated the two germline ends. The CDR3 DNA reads TGTGCCAGCAGCTTAATGGGCGAAAGTCAGGGATATAATTCACCCCTCCACTTT. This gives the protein CASSLMGESQGYNSPLHF.

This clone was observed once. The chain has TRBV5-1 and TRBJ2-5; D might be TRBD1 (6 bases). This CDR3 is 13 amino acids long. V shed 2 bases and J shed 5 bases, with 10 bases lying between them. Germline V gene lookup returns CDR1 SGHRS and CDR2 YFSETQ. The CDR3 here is CASSLQGRETQYF. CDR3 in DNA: TGCGCCAGCAGCTTACAGGGTAGGGAGACCCAGTACTTC. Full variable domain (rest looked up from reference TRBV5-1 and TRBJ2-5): KAGVTQTPRYLIKTRGQQVTLSCSPISGHRSVSWYQQTPGQGLQFLFEYFSETQRNKGNFPGRFSGRQFSNSRSEMNVSTLELGDSALYLCASSLQGRETQYFGPGTRLLVL.

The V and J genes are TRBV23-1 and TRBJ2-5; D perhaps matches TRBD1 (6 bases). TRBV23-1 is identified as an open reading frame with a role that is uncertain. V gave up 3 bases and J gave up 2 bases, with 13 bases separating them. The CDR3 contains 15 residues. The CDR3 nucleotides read TGCGCCAGCAGTCACGGACAAGGGGGTCAAGAGACCCAGTACTTC. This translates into CASSHGQGGQETQYF.

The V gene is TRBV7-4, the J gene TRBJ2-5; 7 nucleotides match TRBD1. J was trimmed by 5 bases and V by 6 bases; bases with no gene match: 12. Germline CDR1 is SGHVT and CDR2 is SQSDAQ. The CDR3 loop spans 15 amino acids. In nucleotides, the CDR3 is TGTGCCAGCAGATACCGACAGGGAAATGGGGAGACCCAGTACTTC. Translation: CASRYRQGNGETQYF.

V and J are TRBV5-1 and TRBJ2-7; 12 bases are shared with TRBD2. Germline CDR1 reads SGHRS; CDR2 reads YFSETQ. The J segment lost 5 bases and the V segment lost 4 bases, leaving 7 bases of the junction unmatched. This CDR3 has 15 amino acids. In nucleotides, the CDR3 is TGCGCCAGCAGCGCCCGGACTAGCGGGGTCGACGAGCAGTACTTC. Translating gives CASSARTSGVDEQYF.

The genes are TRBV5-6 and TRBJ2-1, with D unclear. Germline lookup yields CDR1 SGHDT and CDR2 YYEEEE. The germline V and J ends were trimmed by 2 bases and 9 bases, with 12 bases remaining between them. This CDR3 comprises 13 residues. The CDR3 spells CASSLETTGEQFF. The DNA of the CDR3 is TGTGCCAGCAGCTTAGAGACCACGGGTGAGCAGTTCTTC.

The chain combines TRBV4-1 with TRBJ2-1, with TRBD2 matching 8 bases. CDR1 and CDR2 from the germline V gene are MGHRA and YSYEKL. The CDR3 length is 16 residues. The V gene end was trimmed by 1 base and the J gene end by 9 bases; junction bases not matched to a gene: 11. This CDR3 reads CASSQANTGLDGEQFF. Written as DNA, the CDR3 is TGCGCCAGCAGCCAAGCGAATACGGGACTAGACGGTGAGCAGTTCTTC.

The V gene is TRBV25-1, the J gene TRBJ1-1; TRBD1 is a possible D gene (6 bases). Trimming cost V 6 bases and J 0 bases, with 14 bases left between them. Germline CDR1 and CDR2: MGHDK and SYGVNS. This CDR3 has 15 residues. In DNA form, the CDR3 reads TGTGCCAGCAGCCCACCCAGGGGCTTGAACACTGAAGCTTTCTTT. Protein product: CASSPPRGLNTEAFF.

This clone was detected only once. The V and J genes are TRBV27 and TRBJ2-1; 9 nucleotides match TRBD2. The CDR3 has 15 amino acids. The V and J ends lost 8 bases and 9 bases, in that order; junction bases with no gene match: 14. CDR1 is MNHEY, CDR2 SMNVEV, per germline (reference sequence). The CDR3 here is CASGPRDSGRVEQFF. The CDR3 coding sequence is TGTGCCAGCGGGCCCCGGGATAGCGGGAGAGTTGAGCAGTTCTTC.

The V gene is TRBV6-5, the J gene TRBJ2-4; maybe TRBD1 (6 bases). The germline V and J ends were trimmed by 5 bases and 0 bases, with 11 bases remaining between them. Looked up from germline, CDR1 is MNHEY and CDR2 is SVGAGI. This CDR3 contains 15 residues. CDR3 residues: CASSTGQLAKNIQYF. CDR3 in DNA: TGTGCCAGCAGTACCGGACAGCTAGCCAAAAACATTCAGTACTTC.

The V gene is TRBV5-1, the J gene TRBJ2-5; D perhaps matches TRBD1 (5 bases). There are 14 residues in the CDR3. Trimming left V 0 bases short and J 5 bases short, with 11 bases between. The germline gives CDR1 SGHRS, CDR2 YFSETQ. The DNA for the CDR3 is TGCGCCAGCAGCTTGGACAGGCCCCGGGAGACCCAGTACTTC. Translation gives CASSLDRPRETQYF. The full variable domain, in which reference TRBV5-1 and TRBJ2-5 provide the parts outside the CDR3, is KAGVTQTPRYLIKTRGQQVTLSCSPISGHRSVSWYQQTPGQGLQFLFEYFSETQRNKGNFPGRFSGRQFSNSRSEMNVSTLELGDSALYLCASSLDRPRETQYFGPGTRLLVL.

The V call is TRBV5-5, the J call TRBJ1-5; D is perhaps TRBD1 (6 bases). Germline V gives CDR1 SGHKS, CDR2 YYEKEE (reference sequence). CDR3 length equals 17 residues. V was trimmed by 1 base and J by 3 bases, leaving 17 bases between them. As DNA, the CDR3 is TGTGCCAGCAGCTTGCGGGGGGCTACTAACTACAATCAGCCCCAGCATTTT. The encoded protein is CASSLRGATNYNQPQHF.

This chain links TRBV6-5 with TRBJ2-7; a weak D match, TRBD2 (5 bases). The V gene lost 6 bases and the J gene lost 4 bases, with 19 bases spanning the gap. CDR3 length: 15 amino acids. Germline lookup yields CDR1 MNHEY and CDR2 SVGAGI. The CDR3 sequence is CASSSPVAGRYEQYF. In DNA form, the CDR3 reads TGTGCCAGCAGCTCCCCCGTGGCGGGTCGTTACGAGCAGTACTTC.

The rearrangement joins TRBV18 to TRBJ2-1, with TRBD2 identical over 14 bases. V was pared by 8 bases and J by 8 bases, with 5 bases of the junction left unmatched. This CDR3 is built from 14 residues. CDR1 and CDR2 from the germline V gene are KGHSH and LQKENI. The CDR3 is CASHPGLAGDEQFF. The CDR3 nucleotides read TGTGCCAGCCACCCGGGACTAGCGGGAGATGAGCAGTTCTTC. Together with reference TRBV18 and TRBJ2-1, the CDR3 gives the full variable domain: NAGVMQNPRHLVRRRGQEARLRCSPMKGHSHVYWYRQLPEEGLKFMVYLQKENIIDESGMPKERFSAEFPKEGPSILRIQQVVRGDSAAYFCASHPGLAGDEQFFGPGTRLTVL.

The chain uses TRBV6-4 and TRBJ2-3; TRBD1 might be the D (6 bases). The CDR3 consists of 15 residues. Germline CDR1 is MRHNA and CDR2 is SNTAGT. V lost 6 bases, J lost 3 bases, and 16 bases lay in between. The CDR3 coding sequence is TGTGCCAGCAGCGCAGGGGCCACGGGTACAGATACGCAGTATTTT. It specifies CASSAGATGTDTQYF.

The CDR3 sequence: CASSGSPGLAGEELFF. CDR3 nucleotide sequence: TGTGCCAGCAGTGGGTCGCCGGGACTAGCGGGAGAGGAGCTGTTTTTT. J is TRBJ2-2 and V is TRBV6-4; TRBD2 matches at 14 bases. The CDR3 sequence is 16 residues long. CDR1 is MRHNA and CDR2 is SNTAGT in the germline V gene. Unmatched junction bases numbered 8, after V lost 4 bases and J lost 10 bases.